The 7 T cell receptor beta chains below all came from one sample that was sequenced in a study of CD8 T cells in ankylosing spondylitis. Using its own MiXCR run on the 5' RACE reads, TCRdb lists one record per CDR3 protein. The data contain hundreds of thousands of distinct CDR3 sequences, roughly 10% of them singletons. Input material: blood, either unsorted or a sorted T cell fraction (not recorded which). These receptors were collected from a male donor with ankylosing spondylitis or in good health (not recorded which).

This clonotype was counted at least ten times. The CDR3 DNA reads as TGCAGCGTTGAACAGGCGGGGAATGAGCAGTTCTTC. This translates into CSVEQAGNEQFF. The chain uses TRBV29-1 and TRBJ2-1; D is perhaps TRBD2 (6 bases). V lost 2 bases to trimming and J lost 7 bases, with 9 bases between them. CDR3 length: 12 amino acids. In germline, CDR1 is SQVTM, CDR2 ANQGSEA.

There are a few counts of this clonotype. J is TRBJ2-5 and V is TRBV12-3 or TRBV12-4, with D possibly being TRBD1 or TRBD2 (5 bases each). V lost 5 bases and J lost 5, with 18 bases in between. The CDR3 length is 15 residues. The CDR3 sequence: CASSPEGGAGETQYF. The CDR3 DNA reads TGTGCCAGCAGTCCCGAGGGCGGAGCAGGGGAGACCCAGTACTTC.

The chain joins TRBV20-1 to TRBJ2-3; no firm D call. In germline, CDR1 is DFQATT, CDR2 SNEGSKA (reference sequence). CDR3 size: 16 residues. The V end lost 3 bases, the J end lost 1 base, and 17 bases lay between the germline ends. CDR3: CSASPWATTRTDTQYF. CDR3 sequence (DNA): TGCAGTGCTAGTCCCTGGGCCACTACTCGCACAGATACGCAGTATTTT.

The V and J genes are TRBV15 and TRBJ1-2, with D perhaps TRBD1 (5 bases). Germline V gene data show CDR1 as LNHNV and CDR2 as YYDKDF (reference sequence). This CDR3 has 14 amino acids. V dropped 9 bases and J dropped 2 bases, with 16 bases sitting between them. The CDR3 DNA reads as TGTGCCACGAGGGGCGGACAAACAAACTATGGCTACACCTTC. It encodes CATRGGQTNYGYTF.

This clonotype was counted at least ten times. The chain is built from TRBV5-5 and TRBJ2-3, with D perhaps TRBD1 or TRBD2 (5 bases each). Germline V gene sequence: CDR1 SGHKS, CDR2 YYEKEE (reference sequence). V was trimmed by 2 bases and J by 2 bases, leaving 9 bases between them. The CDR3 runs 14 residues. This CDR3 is CASSFGTFTDTQYF. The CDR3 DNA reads TGTGCCAGCAGCTTTGGGACCTTCACAGATACGCAGTATTTT.

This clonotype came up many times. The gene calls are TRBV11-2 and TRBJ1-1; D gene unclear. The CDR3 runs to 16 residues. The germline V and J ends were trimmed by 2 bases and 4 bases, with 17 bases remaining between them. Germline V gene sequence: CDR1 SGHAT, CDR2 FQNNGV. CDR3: CASSLTGSDSGTEAFF. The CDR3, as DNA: TGTGCCAGCAGCTTAACGGGGTCAGATAGTGGCACTGAAGCTTTCTTT.

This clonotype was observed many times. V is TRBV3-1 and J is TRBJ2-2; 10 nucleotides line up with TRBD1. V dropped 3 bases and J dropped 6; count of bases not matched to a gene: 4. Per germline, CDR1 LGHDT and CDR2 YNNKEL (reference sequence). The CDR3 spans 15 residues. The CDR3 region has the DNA TGTGCCAGCAGCCAGAGGACAGGGGGTGCCGGGGAGCTGTTTTTT. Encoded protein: CASSQRTGGAGELFF.